This record concerns one T cell receptor beta chain sequence. This specimen belongs to a study of shared clonotypes between healthy human individuals. The CDR3 loop spans 14 amino acids. Germline assignment: CDR1 SGHTA and CDR2 FQGNSA. Trimming left V 2 bases short and J 9 bases short, with 14 bases between. Unsorted PBMC DNA went through sequencing on ten immunoSEQ deep assay plates. This table comes from immunoSEQ multiplex PCR, and its TCRdb copy is limited to in-frame clones, with some not included. The top ten hold approximately 12% of the sample, which has fewer than 550,000 clones, 60% to 80% seen once.

The chain is built from TRBV7-2 and TRBJ2-1; D is possibly TRBD2 (6 bases). The sample consisted of PBMCs. The receptor was derived from a woman aged 40-49 years in good health. Some clones in this sample may be carry-over from other donors' samples. The CDR3, as DNA: TGTGCCAGCAGCTTAAGTACCCTAGCGAGTGAGCAGTTCTTC. Residues: CASSLSTLASEQFF.